Listed here are 3 T cell receptor beta chains from one sample, sequenced in a study of cytomegalovirus exposure and HLA in healthy donors (TCRdb year 2017). The receptor library was made with the immunoSEQ multiplex PCR assay. For the multiplex PCR, a mixture combining 60 forward primers for TCR Vbeta segments and 13 reverse primers for TCR Jbeta segments was used. This is the immuneACCESS table as TCRdb keeps it, with only in-frame sequences that have V and J called. A part of the clones is gone; compared with another copy, unresolved V genes explain less than half, and the rest is unexplained. The sample yields about 160,000 clones; about 85% were counted once. Of the sample, roughly 2.2% is held by the ten largest clones. Input material: PBMCs. These receptors were taken from a man between 18 and 35 years old in good health and CMV-seropositive.

The chain couples TRBV9 to TRBJ1-5; unclear D gene. The CDR3 has 16 residues. CDR1 and CDR2 from the germline V gene are SGDLS and YYNGEE. V lost 0 bases to trimming and J lost 6 bases, with 16 bases between them. The CDR3 coding sequence is TGTGCCAGCAGCGTAGATCGGAGGGTACGGGGTCAGCCCCAGCATTTT. Translated, it gives CASSVDRRVRGQPQHF.

This chain joins TRBV11-3 and TRBJ2-1, with D tentatively TRBD2 (6 bases). V lost 0 bases to trimming and J lost 10 bases, with 10 bases between them. Germline V gene data show CDR1 as SGHNT and CDR2 as YENEEA. The CDR3 contains 13 residues. CDR3 residues: CASSLEGGYEQFF. The DNA of the CDR3 is TGTGCCAGCAGCTTAGAGGGAGGATACGAGCAGTTCTTC.

This chain connects TRBV11-3 to TRBJ1-2, with D maybe TRBD1 (5 bases). The CDR3 spans 13 residues. V dropped 0 bases and J dropped 5 bases, with 7 bases sitting between them. CDR1 and CDR2 from the germline V gene are SGHNT and YENEEA. This CDR3 is CASSLEGVYGYTF. DNA for the CDR3: TGTGCCAGCAGCTTAGAAGGGGTTTATGGCTACACCTTC.